The clone carrying this T cell receptor (beta chain) was observed at least ten times. Its antigen is undetermined. Deletions cut 9 bases from V and 3 bases from J, with 12 bases between. The CDR3 spans 12 residues. Germline V CDR1 and CDR2: MNHEY, SVGEGT. Unique molecular identifiers were added to individual cDNA molecules. TCRdb reprocessed the 5' RACE reads via MiXCR and lists one record per CDR3 protein. The repertoire consists of fewer than 35,000 distinct CDR3 sequences, with roughly 9.3% occurring once and the leading ten covering under 15%. These data are taken from a study of early T cells in non-severe SARS-CoV-2 infection. Study overall: Unsorted whole blood bulk RNA was sequenced, with unpaired chains. Study results and caveats: Reliance on VDJdb matching favored anti-spike CD8 responses; private and CD4 specificities were missed.

This TCR was recovered from an adult who was a healthcare worker with PCR-confirmed SARS-CoV-2 infection or an uninfected control (not recorded which). This rearrangement joins TRBV6-2 or TRBV6-3 to TRBJ2-7; perhaps TRBD1 as D (6 bases). Sequenced sample: whole blood. The CDR3 nucleotides are TGTGCCAGTCAGACAGGCGACTACGAGCAGTACTTC. It encodes CASQTGDYEQYF.